The rows below give T cell receptor beta chains drawn from one sample of a study of CD8+ T cells in alopecia areata. Assay: immunoSEQ multiplex PCR; the TCRdb copy retains only in-frame clones and omits some. The sample yields about 180,000 clones, approximately 70% seen once. The sequencing used CD8+ T cells sorted from blood, collected at week 0. The source of these receptors is a human donor with alopecia areata. The CDR3 runs from the conserved cysteine through the conserved F or W. D genes are given only for firm matches. The size of a clone is reported for some rows only, either as once, few or many, or as a class for expanded clones.

13	-	TRBJ1-6	-	TRBV2	TGTGCCAGCACGAGCTCCTATAATTCACCCCTCCACTTT	CASTSSYNSPLHF
15	TRBD1	TRBJ1-5	-	TRBV2	TGTGCCAGCAGATCAGGGGACAGGGCGGTTGCGCCCCAGCATTTT	CASRSGDRAVAPQHF
16	-	TRBJ1-4	-	TRBV7-9	TGTGCCAGCAGCGCTGCCCTCCGGATGAGGGGTGAAAAACTGTTTTTT	CASSAALRMRGEKLFF
21	-	TRBJ2-5	-	TRBV4-2	TGTGCCAGCAGCCAAAGAAAGGGATCGGTTGGAGTGGGGGGCACACTAGAGACCCAGTACTTC	CASSQRKGSVGVGGTLETQYF
15	TRBD1	TRBJ2-1	few	TRBV7-9	TGTGCCAGCAGCCACCGGGACAGGGGGTGGTATGAGCAGTTCTTC	CASSHRDRGWYEQFF
13	TRBD1	TRBJ1-2	-	TRBV7-9	TGTGCCAGCAGCACCGACAGGGGGTATGGCTACACCTTC	CASSTDRGYGYTF
16	TRBD2	TRBJ2-1	-	TRBV7-9	TGTGCCAGCAGCTTAGGTATCGGACTAGCGCCTGATGAGCAGTTCTTC	CASSLGIGLAPDEQFF
13	TRBD1	TRBJ1-1	once	TRBV4-1	TGCGCCAGCAGCCAACGGTTGGACAGGGAAGCTTTCTTT	CASSQRLDREAFF
12	-	TRBJ2-5	-	TRBV15	TGTGCCACCAGGCAGGGTTCGCAGACCCAGTACTTC	CATRQGSQTQYF
16	-	TRBJ1-4	few	TRBV29-1	TGCAGCGCCGTAGGCCCCCACTTGAATTCTAATGAAAAACTGTTTTTT	CSAVGPHLNSNEKLFF
15	-	TRBJ1-1	-	TRBV5-1	TGCGCCAGCAACGGTGGGAGAATTTCGAACACTGAAGCTTTCTTT	CASNGGRISNTEAFF
16	TRBD2	TRBJ2-1	-	TRBV9	TGTGCCAGCAGCGTAAGGTTTAGCGGGGCCCACAATGAGCAGTTCTTC	CASSVRFSGAHNEQFF
15	-	TRBJ1-2	-	TRBV4-1	TGCGCCAGCAGCCAAGATCAGACCTCCCACTATGGCTACACCTTC	CASSQDQTSHYGYTF
13	-	TRBJ1-2	once	TRBV27	TGTGCCAGCAGTTTAGGGGGGGACTATGGCTACACCTTC	CASSLGGDYGYTF
12	TRBD2	TRBJ2-3	-	TRBV7-9	TGTGCCAGCACCTTAGGCGGGGGGACGCAGTATTTT	CASTLGGGTQYF
14	TRBD2	TRBJ2-1	-	TRBV11-2	TGTGCCAGCAGCACCGGGGGGGCGGCCAATGAGCAGTTCTTC	CASSTGGAANEQFF